The 27 T cell receptor beta chains below come from one sample, sequenced in a study of blood T cell repertoires in COVID-19. Profiling relied on immunoSEQ multiplex PCR, and the TCRdb table lists in-frame clones only, not all of them. In the table there are under 130,000 clones, 85% of which are singletons. The specimen was peripheral blood. All receptors derive from a man aged 45-60 years with acute or convalescent COVID-19.

DNA of the CDR3: TGCGCCAGCAGCAAGGGACAGGTCGTCAGCCGATACGTGAACACTGAAGCTTTCTTT. Its protein is CASSKGQVVSRYVNTEAFF. The chain employs TRBV5-1 and TRBJ1-1; TRBD1 matches at 8 bases. Germline-derived CDR1 and CDR2 are SGHRS and YFSETQ. CDR3 length: 19 residues. After removal of 4 bases from V and 0 bases from J, the junction contained 17 bases not matched to a gene.

This clone was detected only once. The chain uses TRBV7-6 and TRBJ2-2; the D gene is possibly TRBD2 (6 bases). CDR1 is SGHVS and CDR2 is FNYEAQ in the germline V gene. The V end was cut by 5 bases, the J end by 5 bases, with 18 bases between. This CDR3 is 16 amino acids long. CDR3 sequence (DNA): TGTGCCAGCAGCCCCTTCGTGGGGGGTGGTACCGGGGAGCTGTTTTTT. Translated: CASSPFVGGGTGELFF. Full variable domain (remainder filled in from reference TRBV7-6 and TRBJ2-2): GAGVSQSPRYKVTKRGQDVALRCDPISGHVSLYWYRQALGQGPEFLTYFNYEAQQDKSGLPNDRFSAERPEGSISTLTIQRTEQRDSAMYRCASSPFVGGGTGELFFGEGSRLTVL.

This clone was detected only once. The CDR3 nucleotides are TGTGCCAGCAGCTTTCTCGGGGAAGATACGCAGTATTTT. Encoded protein: CASSFLGEDTQYF. V is TRBV7-3 and J is TRBJ2-3; D is possibly TRBD2 (5 bases). Between the trimmed V and J ends, which lost 3 bases and 5 bases, there was a span of 9 bases. The CDR3 contains 13 residues. Germline V gives CDR1 SGHTA, CDR2 FQGTGA. Supplemented by reference TRBV7-3 and TRBJ2-3, the full variable domain reads GAGVSQTPSNKVTEKGKYVELRCDPISGHTALYWYRQSLGQGPEFLIYFQGTGAADDSGLPNDRFFAVRPEGSVSTLKIQRTERGDSAVYLCASSFLGEDTQYFGPGTRLTVL.

The CDR3 DNA reads as TGTGCCAGCAGTTTATACGGTTTCTCTGGGGCCAACGTCCTGACTTTC. Residues: CASSLYGFSGANVLTF. The gene calls are TRBV27 and TRBJ2-6; no firm D call. Looked up from germline, CDR1 is MNHEY and CDR2 is SMNVEV (reference sequence). The V end was cut by 1 base, the J end by 0 bases, with 7 bases between. The CDR3 runs to 16 residues.

J is TRBJ2-7 and V is TRBV6-2 or TRBV6-3; 7 nucleotides line up with TRBD1. CDR3 length equals 14 residues. The V and J ends lost 2 bases and 2 bases, in that order; junction bases with no gene match: 3. CDR1 and CDR2 (germline): MNHEY, SVGEGT. This CDR3 is CASSYGTETYEQYF. The CDR3 DNA reads TGTGCCAGCAGTTACGGGACAGAGACCTACGAGCAGTACTTC.

The chain joins TRBV19 to TRBJ2-1; D not resolved. V dropped 5 bases and J dropped 3 bases, with 14 bases sitting between them. Germline values: CDR1 LNHDA, CDR2 SQIVND (reference sequence). This CDR3 comprises 15 residues. CDR3 protein: CASSYGELFYNEQFF. Written as DNA, the CDR3 is TGTGCCAGTAGTTACGGTGAGTTATTCTACAATGAGCAGTTCTTC.

This clone was seen only once. The gene calls are TRBV29-1 and TRBJ2-3; 9 bases match TRBD2. CDR1 and CDR2 from the germline V gene are SQVTM and ANQGSEA. The CDR3 length is 14 residues. The J segment lost 2 bases and the V segment lost 4 bases, leaving 4 bases of the junction unmatched. The CDR3 bases are TGCAGCGTTGGTCCTAGCGGGGACACAGATACGCAGTATTTT. Residues: CSVGPSGDTDTQYF.

The V and J genes are TRBV5-1 and TRBJ2-1, with a weak D call TRBD2 (5 bases). Trimming shortened V by 5 bases and J by 8 bases, and 14 bases separated the two germline ends. The CDR3 loop spans 13 amino acids. Germline V gene sequence: CDR1 SGHRS, CDR2 YFSETQ. The CDR3 DNA follows: TGCGCCAGCAGAGATGGACTGGGAGATGAGCAGTTCTTC. Translation gives CASRDGLGDEQFF.

The count of this clone is one. Written as DNA, the CDR3 is TGCGCCAGCAGGTCAGTAACAGGGGGGACTGAAGCTTTCTTT. Its protein product is CASRSVTGGTEAFF. The chain carries TRBV10-2 and TRBJ1-1, with 8 bases fitting TRBD1. Trimming cost V 6 bases and J 5 bases; bases outside gene matches: 8. This CDR3 spans 14 amino acids. The V gene's germline CDR1 is WSHSY and CDR2 SAAADI.

This chain joins TRBV11-2 and TRBJ2-3; a possible D gene is TRBD2 (6 bases). Germline-derived CDR1 and CDR2 are SGHAT and FQNNGV. This CDR3 spans 15 amino acids. The V end was cut by 1 base, the J end by 4 bases, with 12 bases between. The CDR3 DNA reads TGTGCCAGCAGCTTAGTTTGGGGCGGGGCAGATACGCAGTATTTT. Its translation is CASSLVWGGADTQYF. Full variable domain (rest looked up from reference TRBV11-2 and TRBJ2-3): EAGVAQSPRYKIIEKRQSVAFWCNPISGHATLYWYQQILGQGPKLLIQFQNNGVVDDSQLPKDRFSAERLKGVDSTLKIQPAKLEDSAVYLCASSLVWGGADTQYFGPGTRLTVL.

The V gene is TRBV3-1 (or the pseudogene TRBV3-2), the J gene TRBJ2-7, with a tentative D call TRBD2 (6 bases). The germline gives CDR1 LGHDT, CDR2 YNNKEL (reference sequence). Trimming cost V 3 bases and J 3 bases, with 12 bases left between them. The CDR3 is made up of 14 amino acids. CDR3 residues: CASSQREKVYEQYF. CDR3 DNA sequence: TGTGCCAGCAGCCAGCGGGAAAAGGTCTACGAGCAGTACTTC.

The chain uses TRBV2 and TRBJ2-2; TRBD1 matches 11 bases. V was pared by 4 bases and J by 7 bases, with 2 bases of the junction left unmatched. This CDR3 spans 14 amino acids. Germline CDR1 and CDR2: SNHLY and FYNNEI. The CDR3 DNA follows: TGTGCCAGCAGTGGGGACAGGGGGGTCGGGGAGCTGTTTTTT. This translates into CASSGDRGVGELFF. The entire variable domain, with the rest obtained from reference TRBV2 and TRBJ2-2, is as follows: EPEVTQTPSHQVTQMGQEVILRCVPISNHLYFYWYRQILGQKVEFLVSFYNNEISEKSEIFDDQFSVERPDGSNFTLKIRSTKLEDSAMYFCASSGDRGVGELFFGEGSRLTVL.

The V call is TRBV15, the J call TRBJ1-6, with D possibly TRBD1 on 6 matching bases. The CDR3 spans 20 residues. From germline, CDR1 is LNHNV and CDR2 YYDKDF (reference sequence). V was shortened by 4 bases and J by 0 bases, with 22 bases between the two germline ends. DNA for the CDR3: TGTGCCACCAGCATTCCTTTATGGGGGCCCGAGCGCTCCTATAATTCACCCCTCCACTTT. Translated: CATSIPLWGPERSYNSPLHF.

V usage is TRBV21-1 and J usage is TRBJ1-6; the table's D call, TRBD1, has no DNA check behind it. TRBV21-1 is assigned pseudogene status. This CDR3 is built from 16 residues. Here the CDR3 DNA reads TGTGCCAGCACCACCCGCAGGACAGGTTGGAATTCACCCCTCCACTTT. This encodes CASTTRRTGWNSPLHF.

The chain uses TRBV20-1 and TRBJ1-4; possibly TRBD1 for D (5 bases). V was clipped by 0 bases and J by 11 bases, with 7 bases between them. CDR3 length: 11 residues. Germline loops: CDR1 DFQATT, CDR2 SNEGSKA (reference sequence). As DNA, the CDR3 is TGCAGTGCTAGAGATGGGGGGAAACTGTTTTTT. Encoded protein: CSARDGGKLFF.

The chain combines TRBV5-6 with TRBJ2-5; D gene uncertain. Germline assignment: CDR1 SGHDT and CDR2 YYEEEE. The V end lost 2 bases, the J end lost 0 bases, and 5 bases lay between the germline ends. The CDR3 is 13 residues long. The DNA of the CDR3 is TGTGCCAGCAGCTTTCAAAACCAAGAGACCCAGTACTTC. It codes for CASSFQNQETQYF. Using reference TRBV5-6 and TRBJ2-5 for the parts outside the CDR3, the full variable domain is DAGVTQSPTHLIKTRGQQVTLRCSPKSGHDTVSWYQQALGQGPQFIFQYYEEEERQRGNFPDRFSGHQFPNYSSELNVNALLLGDSALYLCASSFQNQETQYFGPGTRLLVL.

This clone occurred once. V is TRBV30 and J is TRBJ1-6, with 9 bases aligning to TRBD1. J lost 3 bases, V lost 2 bases, and 5 bases had no gene match. Germline-derived CDR1 and CDR2 are GTSNPN and SVGIG (reference sequence). The CDR3 totals 16 residues. The CDR3 region has the DNA TGTGCCTGGAGTTGGGACAGGGTTGACTATAATTCACCCCTCCACTTT. It codes for CAWSWDRVDYNSPLHF.

The rearrangement joins TRBV30 to TRBJ2-7; tentatively, D is TRBD1 (8 bases). The CDR3 loop spans 13 amino acids. Trimming took 5 bases from V and 5 from J, leaving 16 bases between them. Germline CDR1 and CDR2: GTSNPN and SVGIG (reference sequence). CDR3 bases: TGTGCCTGGGACCGGACAGGGAGGGACGAGCAGTACTTC. Translation gives CAWDRTGRDEQYF.

The chain joins TRBV28 to TRBJ2-2; weak D call: TRBD1 (5 bases). V lost 6 bases and J lost 10, with 21 bases in between. CDR3 length equals 15 residues. Germline CDR1 MDHEN, CDR2 SYDVKM. CDR3 residues: CASRDQGPNSLELFF. The CDR3, as DNA: TGTGCCAGCAGGGATCAGGGCCCGAACTCTTTGGAGCTGTTTTTT.

The chain couples TRBV11-2 to TRBJ1-4; unclear D gene. Germline CDR1 SGHAT, CDR2 FQNNGV. The V end lost 1 base, the J end lost 7 bases, and 10 bases lay between the germline ends. The CDR3 covers 14 residues. This chain's CDR3 is CASSLVLEGEKLFF. The CDR3, as DNA: TGTGCCAGCAGCTTAGTACTAGAGGGTGAAAAACTGTTTTTT.

The V call is TRBV30, the J call TRBJ2-1; D might be TRBD2 (6 bases). Germline lookup yields CDR1 GTSNPN and CDR2 SVGIG (reference sequence). The CDR3 is made up of 13 amino acids. V gave up 3 bases and J gave up 15 bases, with 21 bases separating them. CDR3 bases: TGTGCCTGGAGATATCGCGGGGCTAATCTCCCGTTCTTC. This sequence encodes CAWRYRGANLPFF.

This chain connects TRBV9 to TRBJ2-1; weak D call: TRBD1 (6 bases). Germline CDR1 SGDLS, CDR2 YYNGEE. V lost 2 bases to trimming and J lost 9 bases, with 9 bases between them. CDR3 length: 12 amino acids. CDR3 protein: CASSVLQGEQFF. CDR3 coding DNA: TGTGCCAGCAGCGTTTTACAGGGTGAGCAGTTCTTC.

This clone was counted only a few times. V gene TRBV7-9 combines with J gene TRBJ2-5; TRBD2 aligns across 8 bases. The CDR3 extends over 13 amino acids. The V gene's germline CDR1 is SEHNR and CDR2 FQNEAQ (reference sequence). V trimming: 4 bases; J trimming: 4 bases; junction bases outside the gene matches: 2. Here the CDR3 DNA reads TGTGCCAGCAGCTACGCGGGGGGAGAGACCCAGTACTTC. Translation: CASSYAGGETQYF.

This clone was counted between two and nine times. The chain links TRBV28 to TRBJ1-2; D is undetermined. V was trimmed by 7 bases and J by 4 bases, leaving 19 bases between them. In germline, CDR1 is MDHEN, CDR2 SYDVKM. This CDR3 has 15 residues. CDR3 in amino acids: CASNEFVSGAYGYTF. As DNA, the CDR3 is TGTGCCAGCAACGAGTTCGTGTCGGGAGCCTATGGCTACACCTTC.

This clone was counted a few times. Distinct nucleotide sequences in the sample also encode this CDR3. The J gene is TRBJ2-7, the V gene TRBV12-3 or TRBV12-4; D is unclear. CDR3 length equals 13 residues. The ends were cut back, 2 bases at V and 3 bases at J, with 8 bases in the middle. CDR3 sequence: CASSLFGDYEQYF. CDR3 DNA sequence: TGTGCCAGCAGTTTATTTGGAGACTACGAGCAGTACTTC.

This chain links TRBV6-5 with TRBJ1-1; maybe TRBD1 (5 bases). The V end lost 3 bases, the J end lost 0 bases, and 8 bases lay between the germline ends. Per the germline V gene, CDR1 is MNHEY and CDR2 is SVGAGI. The CDR3 is 14 residues long. CDR3: CASSYSTVNTEAFF. The CDR3 nucleotides read TGTGCCAGCAGTTATTCGACAGTGAACACTGAAGCTTTCTTT.

This chain uses TRBV5-4 with TRBJ2-3, with D maybe TRBD1 (5 bases). V shed 6 bases and J shed 4 bases, with 15 bases lying between them. Germline V CDR1 and CDR2: SGHNT, YYREEE (reference sequence). This CDR3 region has 14 residues. The CDR3 coding sequence is TGTGCCAGCACCGATCGACAGATGCCAGATACGCAGTATTTT. Its translation is CASTDRQMPDTQYF.